Each of the 3 T cell receptor beta chains below was sequenced from the same sample in a study of cytotoxic CD8 clonotypes in ibrutinib-treated CLL. Sequencing was performed with immunoSEQ multiplex PCR; in TCRdb, only in-frame clones are kept and a portion is missing. The sample holds some 130,000 clones, 75% to 90% seen once. The sequences come from PBMCs, collected after 24 months of ibrutinib treatment. These receptor sequences come from a human donor with chronic lymphocytic leukemia.

The rearrangement uses TRBV10-3 and TRBJ2-2, with D possibly matching TRBD1 (5 bases). Trimming removed 0 bases at V and 4 bases at J, with 9 bases between. The CDR3 is 15 residues long. Germline V gene lookup returns CDR1 ENHRY and CDR2 SYGVKD. The DNA for the CDR3 is TGTGCCATCAGTGAGTCGGGGCCGCGCACCGGGGAGCTGTTTTTT. Protein: CAISESGPRTGELFF.

V and J are TRBV27 and TRBJ2-3; a possible D gene is TRBD2 (6 bases). Trimming cost V 0 bases and J 9 bases, with 25 bases left between them. Germline V gene lookup returns CDR1 MNHEY and CDR2 SMNVEV (reference sequence). This CDR3 has 18 amino acids. The CDR3 protein is CASSLSFSKLAAGTTQYF. CDR3 sequence (DNA): TGTGCCAGCAGTTTATCGTTTTCTAAACTAGCCGCCGGCACGACGCAGTATTTT.

This clone has only a few counts. The rearrangement uses TRBV7-9 and TRBJ1-1; TRBD1 matches 10 bases. There are 14 residues in the CDR3. Germline lookup yields CDR1 SEHNR and CDR2 FQNEAQ (reference sequence). V gave up 5 bases and J gave up 8 bases; unmatched junction bases: 8. The CDR3 region is CASSRSDRGREAFF. CDR3 in DNA: TGTGCCAGCAGCCGCAGCGACAGGGGGCGCGAAGCTTTCTTT.